These T cell receptor beta chains were read from a single sample in a study of blood T cell repertoires in COVID-19. TCRdb keeps only in-frame clones here, not all; method: immunoSEQ multiplex PCR. The table shows hundreds of thousands of clones, with 85% to 90% occurring only once. The sequenced sample was peripheral blood. The receptor source for this set is a woman between 45 and 60 years old with COVID-19, enrolled during active disease. The CDR3 runs from the conserved cysteine through the conserved F or W. Each record gives: J gene, D gene, V gene, clone size, CDR3 protein, CDR3 DNA. A D gene is named only where the DNA matches it firmly. For some rows the clone size is stated as once, few or many, or as a class when expanded; others skip it.

j_call: TRBJ2-6; d_call: TRBD2; v_call: TRBV15; clone_size: -; cdr3_aa: CATSRDSLSGGHLPGANVLTF; cdr3_nt: TGTGCCACCAGCAGAGATTCCCTTAGCGGGGGGCATTTACCTGGGGCCAACGTCCTGACTTTC
j_call: TRBJ2-5; d_call: TRBD2; v_call: TRBV7-9; clone_size: -; cdr3_aa: CASSLLTSGQETQYF; cdr3_nt: TGTGCCAGCAGCTTGCTGACTAGCGGACAAGAGACCCAGTACTTC
j_call: TRBJ2-2; d_call: TRBD1; v_call: TRBV15; clone_size: -; cdr3_aa: CASGQRTGELFF; cdr3_nt: TGTGCCTCGGGACAGCGCACCGGGGAGCTGTTTTTT
j_call: TRBJ1-2; d_call: -; v_call: TRBV5-1; clone_size: once; cdr3_aa: CASSLVAGDTNYGYTF; cdr3_nt: TGCGCCAGCAGCTTGGTAGCAGGGGACACCAACTATGGCTACACCTTC
j_call: TRBJ2-7; d_call: TRBD2; v_call: TRBV20-1; clone_size: few; cdr3_aa: CSASGTSGRYEQYF; cdr3_nt: TGCAGTGCGAGTGGGACTAGCGGGAGGTACGAGCAGTACTTC
j_call: TRBJ2-7; d_call: TRBD1; v_call: TRBV7-9; clone_size: -; cdr3_aa: CASSHASMGTGSSYEQYF; cdr3_nt: TGTGCCAGCAGCCATGCTTCAATGGGGACAGGGAGCTCCTACGAGCAGTACTTC
j_call: TRBJ2-5; d_call: TRBD1; v_call: TRBV29-1; clone_size: -; cdr3_aa: CSVDRQGWETQYF; cdr3_nt: TGCAGCGTCGATAGACAGGGGTGGGAGACCCAGTACTTC
j_call: TRBJ2-1; d_call: -; v_call: TRBV27; clone_size: -; cdr3_aa: CASSLSTGAYNEQFF; cdr3_nt: TGTGCCAGCAGTTTATCGACAGGAGCCTACAATGAGCAGTTCTTC
j_call: TRBJ2-3; d_call: -; v_call: TRBV7-2; clone_size: -; cdr3_aa: CASSLAWSGGVLTDTQYF; cdr3_nt: TGTGCCAGCAGCTTAGCGTGGAGCGGCGGGGTACTCACAGATACGCAGTATTTT
j_call: TRBJ2-5; d_call: -; v_call: TRBV4-2; clone_size: -; cdr3_aa: CASSQAGVGGETQYF; cdr3_nt: TGTGCCAGCAGCCAAGCGGGAGTGGGAGGCGAGACCCAGTACTTC
j_call: TRBJ1-5; d_call: -; v_call: TRBV28; clone_size: -; cdr3_aa: CASRLTGSNQPQHF; cdr3_nt: TGTGCCAGCAGGTTGACAGGTAGCAATCAGCCCCAGCATTTT
j_call: TRBJ2-7; d_call: -; v_call: TRBV7-9; clone_size: -; cdr3_aa: CASSSGLYEQYF; cdr3_nt: TGTGCCAGCAGCTCAGGCCTTTACGAGCAGTACTTC
j_call: TRBJ1-2; d_call: -; v_call: TRBV10-3; clone_size: -; cdr3_aa: CAISDSTGDYGYTF; cdr3_nt: TGTGCCATCAGTGACTCAACGGGGGACTATGGCTACACCTTC
j_call: TRBJ1-4; d_call: -; v_call: TRBV6-2/TRBV6-3; clone_size: few; cdr3_aa: CASSAGTQIQDEKLFF; cdr3_nt: TGTGCCAGCAGCGCCGGGACTCAAATACAGGATGAAAAACTGTTTTTT
j_call: TRBJ2-1; d_call: TRBD2; v_call: TRBV5-1; clone_size: -; cdr3_aa: CASSGTSGRNEQFF; cdr3_nt: TGCGCCAGCAGCGGTACTAGCGGGAGGAATGAGCAGTTCTTC
j_call: TRBJ2-1; d_call: -; v_call: TRBV5-1; clone_size: -; cdr3_aa: CASSFAGPTSSYNEQFF; cdr3_nt: TGCGCCAGCAGCTTTGCAGGGCCGACTAGCTCCTACAATGAGCAGTTCTTC